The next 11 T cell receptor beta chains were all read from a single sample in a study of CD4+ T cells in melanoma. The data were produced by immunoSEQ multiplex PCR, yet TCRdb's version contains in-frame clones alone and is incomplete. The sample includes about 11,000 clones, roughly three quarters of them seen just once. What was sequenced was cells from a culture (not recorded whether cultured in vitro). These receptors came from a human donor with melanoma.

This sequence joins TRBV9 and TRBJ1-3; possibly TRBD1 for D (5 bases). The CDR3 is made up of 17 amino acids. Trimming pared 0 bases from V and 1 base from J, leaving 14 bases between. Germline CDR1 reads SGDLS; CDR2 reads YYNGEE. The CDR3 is CASSVGGVPGSGNTIYF. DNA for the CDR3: TGTGCCAGCAGCGTAGGGGGGGTACCGGGATCTGGAAACACCATATATTTT.

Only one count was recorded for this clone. The CDR3 DNA reads as TGTGCCTGTCGGGGGTTTTTTGGCTACACCTTC. Its translation: CACRGFFGYTF. The chain uses TRBV21-1 and TRBJ1-2. TRBV21-1 is given as a pseudogene. There are 11 residues in the CDR3.

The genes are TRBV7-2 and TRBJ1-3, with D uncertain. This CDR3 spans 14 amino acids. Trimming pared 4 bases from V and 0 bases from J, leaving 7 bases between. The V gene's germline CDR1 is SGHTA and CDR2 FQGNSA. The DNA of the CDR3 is TGTGCCAGCAGCTCTATTACCTCTGGAAACACCATATATTTT. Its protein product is CASSSITSGNTIYF.

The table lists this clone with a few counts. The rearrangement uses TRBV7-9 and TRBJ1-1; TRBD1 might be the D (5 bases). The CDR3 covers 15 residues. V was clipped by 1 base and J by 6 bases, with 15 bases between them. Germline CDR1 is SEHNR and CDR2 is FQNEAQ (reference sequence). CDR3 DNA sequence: TGTGCCAGCAGCTTAGGACCGGGGACGTACGCTGAAGCTTTCTTT. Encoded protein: CASSLGPGTYAEAFF.

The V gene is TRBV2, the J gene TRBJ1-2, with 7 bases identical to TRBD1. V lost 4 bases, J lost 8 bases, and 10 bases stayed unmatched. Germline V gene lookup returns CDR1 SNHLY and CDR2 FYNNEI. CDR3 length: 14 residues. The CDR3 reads CASSGTGLEGGYTF. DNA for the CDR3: TGTGCCAGCAGTGGGACAGGACTTGAGGGAGGCTACACCTTC.

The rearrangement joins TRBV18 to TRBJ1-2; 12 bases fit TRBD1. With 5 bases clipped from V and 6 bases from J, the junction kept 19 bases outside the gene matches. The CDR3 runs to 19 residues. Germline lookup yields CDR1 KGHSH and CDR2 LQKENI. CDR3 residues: CASSITAGTGGRRTDGYTF. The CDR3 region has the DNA TGTGCCAGCTCAATTACCGCCGGGACAGGGGGCCGACGGACGGATGGCTACACCTTC.

CDR3 DNA: TGCGCCAGCAGCCCGCGAATTAGTGGGGTCGGAGTTTATGGCTACACCTTC. It encodes CASSPRISGVGVYGYTF. This sequence joins TRBV5-1 and TRBJ1-2; D is uncertain. This CDR3 is built from 17 residues. V was cut by 4 bases and J by 5 bases, with 24 bases left in between. In germline, CDR1 is SGHRS, CDR2 YFSETQ.

CDR3 nucleotide sequence: TGTGCCAGCCGGGACAGACCTAACTCTGGAAACACCATATATTTT. It codes for CASRDRPNSGNTIYF. The chain employs TRBV6-1 and TRBJ1-3, with 7 bases identical to TRBD1. Germline-derived CDR1 and CDR2 are MNHNS and SASEGT. V gave up 8 bases and J gave up 0 bases; unmatched junction bases: 7. The CDR3 is 15 residues long.

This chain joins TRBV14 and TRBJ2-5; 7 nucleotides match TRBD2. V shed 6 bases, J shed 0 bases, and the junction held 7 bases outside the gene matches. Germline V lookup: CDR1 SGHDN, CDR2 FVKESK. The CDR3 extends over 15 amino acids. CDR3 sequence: CASSRGRGDQETQYF. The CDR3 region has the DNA TGTGCCAGCAGTCGGGGCCGGGGGGACCAAGAGACCCAGTACTTC.

CDR3 residues: CASSIGSGNQPQHF. The DNA of the CDR3 is TGTGCCAGTAGTATAGGGTCGGGCAATCAGCCCCAGCATTTT. The rearrangement uses TRBV19 and TRBJ1-5; D unclear. Between the trimmed V and J ends, which lost 1 base and 2 bases, there was a span of 6 bases. CDR1 and CDR2 (germline): LNHDA, SQIVND (reference sequence). This CDR3 spans 14 amino acids.

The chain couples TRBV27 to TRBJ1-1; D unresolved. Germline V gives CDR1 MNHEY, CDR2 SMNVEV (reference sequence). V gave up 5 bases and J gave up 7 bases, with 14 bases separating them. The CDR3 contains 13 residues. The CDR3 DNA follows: TGTGCCAGCAGTCGACCGCAGGAACGTGAAGCTTTCTTT. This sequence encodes CASSRPQEREAFF.